The sequence of this TCR beta chain was determined in a study of brain T cells in children with intractable seizures. TCRdb's table, derived via immunoSEQ multiplex PCR, lists solely in-frame clones and lacks some. The sample lists 50,000 to 80,000 clones, 95% to 97% occurring once. The sequenced cases were selected for having the highest brain T cell transcript signatures. This CDR3 comprises 16 residues. The germline gives CDR1 SGHAT, CDR2 FQNNGV. The trim removed 5 bases at V and 5 bases at J, leaving 14 bases unmatched. The starting material was peripheral blood, obtained at surgery. The rearrangement links TRBV11-2 to TRBJ2-7, with 8 bases matching TRBD1. This clonotype originated in a boy in the first two years of life with focal cortical dysplasia and intractable seizures. The CDR3 protein is CASSITRQGKRHEQYF. The CDR3 DNA reads as TGTGCCAGCAGCATAACTAGACAGGGGAAGCGTCACGAGCAGTACTTC.